This T cell receptor (beta chain) emerged from a study of T cell responses to AZD1222 COVID-19 vaccine. The assay was immunoSEQ multiplex PCR, and TCRdb's table has in-frame clones only and misses some. The sample includes roughly 100,000 clones, over 80% of them seen just once. The CDR3 is 15 amino acids. Germline V CDR1 and CDR2: MNHEY, SVGAGI. Trimming shortened V by 6 bases and J by 5 bases, and 14 bases separated the two germline ends. The chain employs TRBV6-5 and TRBJ1-6; D remains unclear. The specimen was peripheral blood, collected on day 0 of AZD1222 vaccination. This TCR was sampled from an adult in good health. CDR3 bases: TGTGCCAGCAGCCTTAGCTTCCGGAATAATTCACCCCTCCACTTT. Translation gives CASSLSFRNNSPLHF.